Each of the 8 T cell receptor beta chains below was sequenced from the same sample in a study of cytomegalovirus exposure and HLA in healthy donors. Amplification used 60 Vbeta primers and 13 Jbeta primers. Clones were read by immunoSEQ multiplex PCR, and TCRdb kept only the in-frame ones, dropping some. The sample carries under 200,000 clones, approximately 79% recorded once. Sequenced input: PBMCs. Receptors originate from a man in his forties or fifties in good health and CMV-seropositive.

The chain carries TRBV5-6 and TRBJ1-4; 8 bases map to TRBD1. The ends lost 1 base at V and 1 base at J; junction bases unmatched: 9. This CDR3 comprises 18 residues. Per germline, CDR1 SGHDT and CDR2 YYEEEE. CDR3 nucleotides: TGTGCCAGCAGCTTGCGCCTCAATGGACAGGGAACTAATGAAAAACTGTTTTTT. Its protein is CASSLRLNGQGTNEKLFF.

This sequence joins TRBV2 and TRBJ1-6; 8 bases fit TRBD1. Germline loops: CDR1 SNHLY, CDR2 FYNNEI. The V and J ends lost 7 bases and 8 bases, in that order; junction bases with no gene match: 4. This CDR3 has 13 residues. The CDR3 bases are TGTGCCAGCAAGACAGGGGTTTATTCACCCCTCCACTTT. Its translation: CASKTGVYSPLHF.

This chain uses TRBV9 with TRBJ2-2; 7 nucleotides align to TRBD1. Germline CDR1 reads SGDLS; CDR2 reads YYNGEE. The CDR3 runs to 16 residues. V gave up 0 bases and J gave up 7 bases; unmatched junction bases: 9. This chain's CDR3 is CASSVGEGGIGGELFF. DNA of the CDR3: TGTGCCAGCAGCGTAGGGGAAGGGGGCATCGGCGGGGAGCTGTTTTTT. Full variable domain (remainder filled in from reference TRBV9 and TRBJ2-2): DSGVTQTPKHLITATGQRVTLRCSPRSGDLSVYWYQQSLDQGLQFLIQYYNGEERAKGNILERFSAQQFPDLHSELNLSSLELGDSALYFCASSVGEGGIGGELFFGEGSRLTVL.

This clone was seen a handful of times. J is TRBJ2-3 and V is TRBV19; TRBD2 agrees at 10 bases. Trimming cost V 1 base and J 4 bases; bases outside gene matches: 8. Germline V gives CDR1 LNHDA, CDR2 SQIVND (reference sequence). The CDR3 has 17 residues. CDR3 nucleotides: TGTGCCAGTAGTATAGGATCCCTAGCGGGGGCACCAGATACGCAGTATTTT. This gives the protein CASSIGSLAGAPDTQYF.

CDR3 amino acids: CASSPSGGQGSDTQYF. CDR3 DNA: TGTGCCAGCAGCCCCTCCGGCGGACAGGGGTCAGATACGCAGTATTTT. V is TRBV9 and J is TRBJ2-3; 9 bases align to TRBD1. V shed 4 bases and J 4 bases; nucleotides not matched to a gene: 10. Germline lookup yields CDR1 SGDLS and CDR2 YYNGEE. CDR3 length: 16 residues.

The chain recombines TRBV29-1 with TRBJ2-5, with a possible D match to TRBD1 (5 bases). The CDR3 runs 13 residues. V lost 5 bases, J lost 3 bases, and 13 bases lay in between. Germline loops: CDR1 SQVTM, CDR2 ANQGSEA. In DNA form, the CDR3 reads TGCAGCGTTCTAAGGGGTTCAAAAGAGACCCAGTACTTC. This encodes CSVLRGSKETQYF.

The gene calls are TRBV18 and TRBJ1-1, with D hard to call. V dropped 3 bases and J dropped 2 bases, with 10 bases sitting between them. The CDR3 extends over 14 amino acids. CDR1 is KGHSH, CDR2 LQKENI, per germline. DNA of the CDR3: TGTGCCAGCTCACCCTTAAGCCGTAACACTGAAGCTTTCTTT. Translated, it gives CASSPLSRNTEAFF.

The rearrangement links TRBV21-1 to TRBJ2-4; the table's TRBD2 call for D was not verified on the DNA. TRBV21-1 is a pseudogene. This CDR3 spans 20 amino acids. The CDR3 protein is CASSKDNPAGGRGTKNIQYF. CDR3 sequence (DNA): TGTGCCAGCAGCAAAGATAATCCAGCGGGGGGGCGGGGAACCAAAAACATTCAGTACTTC.